The 3 T cell receptor beta chains presented below share a single source sample, sequenced in a study of sequential checkpoint blockade in melanoma. As to treatment: randomized to nivolumab then ipilimumab (arm A) or the reverse (arm B). Assay: immunoSEQ multiplex PCR; the TCRdb copy retains only in-frame clones and omits some. The data contain about 6,400 clones, roughly 21% of them singletons. The sequences come from tumor tissue (inferred from file names), collected from a patient given nivolumab and ipilimumab in sequence. All receptors derive from a human donor with melanoma.

CDR3 sequence (DNA): TGTGCCAGCAGCTTAGACGGCAGGGGGCCAGCAGAGACCCAGTACTTC. The encoded protein is CASSLDGRGPAETQYF. The chain recombines TRBV11-3 with TRBJ2-5, with 8 bases identical to TRBD1. V shed 0 bases and J 4 bases; nucleotides not matched to a gene: 7. Per germline, CDR1 SGHNT and CDR2 YENEEA. The CDR3 loop spans 16 amino acids.

The V call is TRBV5-1, the J call TRBJ2-7; possible D gene TRBD1, 6 bases. CDR1 and CDR2 from the germline V gene are SGHRS and YFSETQ. The germline V and J ends were trimmed by 0 bases and 2 bases, with 12 bases remaining between them. This CDR3 is built from 15 residues. The DNA of the CDR3 is TGCGCCAGCAGCTTGGACAGGGTATCGACCTACGAGCAGTACTTC. Its protein product is CASSLDRVSTYEQYF.

V and J are TRBV29-1 and TRBJ2-3; perhaps TRBD2 as D (6 bases). Germline loops: CDR1 SQVTM, CDR2 ANQGSEA. The CDR3 is made up of 13 amino acids. V dropped 7 bases and J dropped 4 bases, with 15 bases sitting between them. The CDR3 region is CSGRREAPDTQYF. The CDR3 DNA reads TGCAGCGGCCGGAGGGAGGCGCCAGATACGCAGTATTTT.